These 5 T cell receptor beta chains came from one sample sequenced in a study of CD8+ T cells in alopecia areata. Treatment: oral pan-JAK inhibitor, 5-10 mg twice daily. Investigators isolated RNA and reverse transcribed it into cDNA to act as the sequencing template. Sequencing was performed with immunoSEQ multiplex PCR; in TCRdb, only in-frame clones are kept and a portion is missing. The sample yields about 160,000 clones, around 59% seen once. The sequencing here drew on CD4+ T cells sorted from blood, taken at week 24, from a patient treated with tofacitinib. The origin of the receptors is a human donor with alopecia areata.

V gene TRBV30 combines with J gene TRBJ1-5; D remains unclear. Germline V gene sequence: CDR1 GTSNPN, CDR2 SVGIG (reference sequence). The CDR3 loop spans 16 amino acids. Deletions cut 3 bases from V and 7 bases from J, with 22 bases between. CDR3 residues: CAWSPRTSPQKQPQHF. The DNA for the CDR3 is TGTGCCTGGAGCCCCCGCACCAGCCCCCAGAAACAGCCCCAGCATTTT.

The rearrangement joins TRBV6-6 to TRBJ1-5, with 7 bases matching TRBD1. This CDR3 contains 13 residues. Trimming at V came to 5 bases and at J to 5 bases, leaving 3 bases not matched to a gene. Germline values: CDR1 MNHNY, CDR2 SVGAGI (reference sequence). The CDR3 nucleotides are TGTGCCAGCAGTGAGGACAGGTATCAGCCCCAGCATTTT. Its translation is CASSEDRYQPQHF.

V and J are TRBV30 and TRBJ1-5; a weak D match, TRBD1 (6 bases). This CDR3 has 15 amino acids. CDR1 and CDR2 from the germline V gene are GTSNPN and SVGIG (reference sequence). V was clipped by 2 bases and J by 7 bases, with 18 bases between them. The DNA for the CDR3 is TGTGCCTGGAGTTGGGTCGGGGGCGCTGGGCAGCCCCAGCATTTT. Encoded protein: CAWSWVGGAGQPQHF.

The chain has TRBV29-1 and TRBJ1-5, with 8 bases aligning to TRBD1. CDR1 and CDR2 (germline): SQVTM, ANQGSEA. The CDR3 loop spans 13 amino acids. V lost 3 bases to trimming and J lost 3 bases; unmatched junction nucleotides: 1. The CDR3 protein is CSVETGVNQPQHF. The CDR3 coding sequence is TGCAGCGTTGAGACAGGGGTCAATCAGCCCCAGCATTTT.

In its sample, this clone was seen a few times. The chain employs TRBV6-6 and TRBJ1-1, with a possible D match to TRBD1 (5 bases). CDR1 MNHNY and CDR2 SVGAGI come from the germline V gene (reference sequence). This CDR3 is 15 amino acids long. V was cut by 0 bases and J by 3 bases, with 11 bases left in between. CDR3 sequence: CASSYSRQSYTEAFF. CDR3 nucleotide sequence: TGTGCCAGCAGTTACTCGAGACAGTCCTACACTGAAGCTTTCTTT.